There are many counts of the clone carrying this T cell receptor (beta chain). Its target is not known. One entry per CDR3 protein results from TCRdb running MiXCR on the 5' RACE reads. The table lists about 220,000 distinct CDR3 sequences, 6% to 8.5% of them singletons. The data belong to a study of identical twins. Study-wide results and caveats: Monozygotic twins shared more out-of-frame TCR alpha than recombination models predicted. There is a chance that invariant MAIT and iNKT cells partially muddied zero-insertion analyses.

Trimming took 5 bases from V and 3 from J, leaving 3 bases between them. This CDR3 region has 10 residues. Per the germline V gene, CDR1 is SQVTM and CDR2 is ANQGSEA. The sample was also reused in another study, on yellow fever vaccine responses in identical twins.

V gene TRBV29-1 combines with J gene TRBJ2-3; D remains unclear. This sequence originates from a woman aged 18-29 years in good health. Sequencing was carried out using CD8+ T cells sorted from blood. The CDR3 is CSVQTDTQYF. CDR3 DNA sequence: TGCAGCGTTCAGACAGATACGCAGTATTTT.